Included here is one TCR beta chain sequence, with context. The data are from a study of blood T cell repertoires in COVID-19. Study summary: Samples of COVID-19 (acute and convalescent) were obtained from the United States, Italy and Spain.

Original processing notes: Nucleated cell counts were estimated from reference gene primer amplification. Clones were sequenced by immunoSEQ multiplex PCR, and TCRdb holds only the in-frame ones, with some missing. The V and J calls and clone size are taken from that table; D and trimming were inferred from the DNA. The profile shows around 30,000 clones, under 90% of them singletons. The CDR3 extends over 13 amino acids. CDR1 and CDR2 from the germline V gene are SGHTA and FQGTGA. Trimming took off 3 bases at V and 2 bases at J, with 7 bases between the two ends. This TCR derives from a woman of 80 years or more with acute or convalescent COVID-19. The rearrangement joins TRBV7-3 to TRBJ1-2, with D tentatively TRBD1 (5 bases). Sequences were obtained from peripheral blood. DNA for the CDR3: TGTGCCAGCAGCTTCGCAGGGAACTATGGCTACACCTTC. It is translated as CASSFAGNYGYTF.